This entry concerns a single TCR beta chain. Its antigen is currently unknown. This record belongs to a study of T cell responses to AZD1222 COVID-19 vaccine. General study findings and limits: Receipt of two AZD1222 doses was followed by a rise in Spike-specific TCR breadth and depth. Clonal diversity may have been underestimated in mostly white British donors. Spike-spanning, vaccine-associated CD4 TCRs were dominant at 160-218 and 743-854. No repertoire was sampled before or during the peak T cell response, only after it.

Data came from immunoSEQ multiplex PCR; TCRdb stores just in-frame clones and leaves some out. The sample consists of 95,000 to 110,000 clones, about 92% of them appearing once. After removal of 4 bases from V and 3 bases from J, the junction contained 7 bases not matched to a gene. This CDR3 has 14 amino acids. Germline V gives CDR1 GTSNPN, CDR2 SVGIG (reference sequence). This specimen consisted of peripheral blood, obtained on day 0 of AZD1222 vaccination. The clonotype was recovered from an adult in good health. J is TRBJ1-1 and V is TRBV30, with 8 nucleotides matching TRBD1. In nucleotides, the CDR3 is TGTGCCTGGACCTCTCAGGGGGCGGACACTGAAGCTTTCTTT. It specifies CAWTSQGADTEAFF.